This is a list of T cell receptor beta chains from one sample in a study of blood T cell repertoires in COVID-19. Produced via immunoSEQ multiplex PCR; TCRdb's table is partial and in-frame only. Found here are a few hundred thousand clones, 85% of them singletons; the top ten hold around 3.4%. The sequencing sample was made of peripheral blood. The receptors were sampled from a young woman with acute or convalescent COVID-19. Each CDR3 is given with its conserved first and last residue. Each record gives: D gene, clone size, J gene, V gene, CDR3 DNA, CDR3 protein. The D gene is left open where the match is weak. Clone sizes are given selectively: once, few, many, or a class where the clone is expanded.

>-|many|TRBJ1-1|TRBV27
TGTGCCAGCAGTTTGGTTCAGGGGTTAGCGTACACTGAAGCTTTCTTT
CASSLVQGLAYTEAFF
>TRBD1|-|TRBJ2-7|TRBV19
TGTGCCAGTAGTTCCTTTTTCCGGGACAGGGTCCACGAGCAGTACTTC
CASSSFFRDRVHEQYF
>-|-|TRBJ1-5|TRBV19
TGTGCCAGTAGTAATACTAGAACAGATAGCAATCAGCCCCAGCATTTT
CASSNTRTDSNQPQHF
>-|-|TRBJ2-7|TRBV10-2
TGCGCCAGCAGTGAAGATGAAGGGAGATACGAGCAGTACTTC
CASSEDEGRYEQYF
>TRBD1|-|TRBJ2-5|TRBV7-2
TGTGCCAGCAGCTTATTGACAGGGGTCCAAGAGACCCAGTACTTC
CASSLLTGVQETQYF
>TRBD1|-|TRBJ2-1|TRBV7-9
TGTGCCAGCAAAGGACAGGCCCCCTTGAATGAGCAGTTCTTC
CASKGQAPLNEQFF
>-|once|TRBJ2-7|TRBV30
TGTGCCTCCTCAGTCAGGGATGGTGCCTACGAGCAGTACTTC
CASSVRDGAYEQYF
>-|-|TRBJ1-1|TRBV29-1
TGCAGCGTACGGGTCACCACTGAAGCTTTCTTT
CSVRVTTEAFF
>-|-|TRBJ2-1|TRBV29-1
TGCAGCGTTGAAGTTCGGGGGAGTAAAGTTGGGAATGAGCAGTTCTTC
CSVEVRGSKVGNEQFF
>TRBD1|-|TRBJ2-7|TRBV7-2
TGTGCCAGCAGCCCAAGGACAGGGTCCTACGAGCAGTACTTC
CASSPRTGSYEQYF
>TRBD1|-|TRBJ2-5|TRBV28
TGTGCCAGCACCCTAGACCAGGGGGCTTTAGAGACCCAGTACTTC
CASTLDQGALETQYF
>-|-|TRBJ1-1|TRBV19
TGTGCCAGTAGCTCTCAAAGGGGCACTGAAGCTTTCTTT
CASSSQRGTEAFF
>TRBD2|-|TRBJ2-4|TRBV4-1
TGCGCCAGCAGCCTCGGGGCGGGAGGGCCCAGAGCCAAAAACATTCAGTACTTC
CASSLGAGGPRAKNIQYF
>TRBD1|-|TRBJ1-6|TRBV14
TGTGCCAGCAGCCAAGCTTTAGGGACAGCTAATTCACCCCTCCACTTT
CASSQALGTANSPLHF
>TRBD2|-|TRBJ2-7|TRBV28
TGTGCCAGCAGTTTAAACCTAGCGGGCGCCTCCTACGAGCAGTACTTC
CASSLNLAGASYEQYF
>TRBD1|once|TRBJ1-6|TRBV6-5
TGTGCCAGCAACCAGGGACAGGATGCTGGGCCCCTCCACTTT
CASNQGQDAGPLHF
>TRBD1|once|TRBJ1-2|TRBV7-6
TGTGCCAGCAGCCCCCAGACAGGGGCCGGCTATGGCTACACCTTC
CASSPQTGAGYGYTF
>-|-|TRBJ2-5|TRBV3-1/TRBV3-2
TGTGCCAGCAGCCCTGACCCAGGGGAGACCCAGTACTTC
CASSPDPGETQYF
>-|few|TRBJ1-1|TRBV20-1
TGCAGTGCTAGTTACTTAAACACTGAAGCTTTCTTT
CSASYLNTEAFF
>TRBD1|-|TRBJ1-5|TRBV3-1/TRBV3-2
TGTGCCAGCAGCCAAGACGTGACAGGGCAGCCCCAGCATTTT
CASSQDVTGQPQHF
>-|-|TRBJ2-1|TRBV6-2/TRBV6-3
TGTGCCAGCAACCCTATTCCCTGGAGCTCCTACAATGAGCAGTTCTTC
CASNPIPWSSYNEQFF
>-|-|TRBJ1-1|TRBV12-3/TRBV12-4
TGTGCCAGCAGTTTTCAGGGCCGCACTGAAGCTTTCTTT
CASSFQGRTEAFF